Following are 18 T cell receptor beta chains from one sample sequenced in a study of PD-1 blockade in classical Hodgkin lymphoma. This table comes from immunoSEQ multiplex PCR, and its TCRdb copy is limited to in-frame clones, with some not included. Of about 50,000 clones listed, about 76% are singletons. Documented time point: cycle 4 day 1 (C4D1), after five to seven weeks of nivolumab. All patients experienced relapse after autologous stem cell transplantation, and brentuximab vedotin exposure was variable. This material consisted of peripheral blood mononuclear cells (PBMCs), taken before the fourth cycle of nivolumab. The receptors come from a human donor with classical Hodgkin lymphoma.

This clone was seen only once. The CDR3 sequence is CASSTGHSGDRELFF. The CDR3 DNA reads TGTGCCAGCAGCACAGGACATAGTGGAGACCGGGAGCTGTTTTTT. The chain carries TRBV7-4 and TRBJ2-2; a weak D match, TRBD1 (5 bases). The CDR3 is 15 residues long. Trimming cost V 5 bases and J 9 bases, with 19 bases left between them. The V gene's germline CDR1 is SGHVT and CDR2 SQSDAQ.

The gene calls are TRBV30 and TRBJ2-7; 10 bases line up with TRBD2. The CDR3 totals 15 residues. Germline assignment: CDR1 GTSNPN and CDR2 SVGIG (reference sequence). The trim removed 4 bases at V and 3 bases at J, leaving 9 bases unmatched. Here the CDR3 DNA reads TGTGCCTGGACTCCGACTAGCGGGTTTCTCTACGAGCAGTACTTC. Amino acids: CAWTPTSGFLYEQYF.

The chain joins TRBV28 to TRBJ2-1, with TRBD2 matching over 8 bases. J gave up 7 bases and V 4 bases, and 12 bases lay outside the gene matches. This CDR3 has 16 amino acids. Germline assignment: CDR1 MDHEN and CDR2 SYDVKM. CDR3 loop: CASSYESSGVENEQFF. The CDR3 nucleotides are TGTGCCAGCAGTTATGAGAGTAGCGGGGTTGAGAATGAGCAGTTCTTC.

The count of this clone is one. The V call is TRBV2, the J call TRBJ2-1, with D uncertain. Germline V gene data show CDR1 as SNHLY and CDR2 as FYNNEI. The V and J ends lost 5 bases and 2 bases respectively, with 16 bases between them. CDR3 size: 16 residues. The CDR3: CASSYTAGLPYNEQFF. CDR3 nucleotide sequence: TGTGCCAGCAGTTACACGGCAGGCTTACCCTACAATGAGCAGTTCTTC.

The rearrangement joins TRBV4-1 to TRBJ2-3, with 7 nucleotides matching TRBD2. V lost 2 bases and J lost 2; bases outside the gene matches: 10. Germline V CDR1 and CDR2: MGHRA, YSYEKL. The CDR3 sequence is 17 residues long. The CDR3 is CASSQILLAAHTDTQYF. CDR3 nucleotide sequence: TGCGCCAGCAGCCAAATACTTCTAGCGGCCCACACAGATACGCAGTATTTT.

This rearrangement joins TRBV7-2 to TRBJ1-1, with D perhaps matching TRBD1 (6 bases). This CDR3 spans 15 amino acids. From germline, CDR1 is SGHTA and CDR2 FQGNSA. V lost 1 base to trimming and J lost 1 base, with 10 bases between them. CDR3 protein: CASSLDLTGNTEAFF. DNA for the CDR3: TGTGCCAGCAGCTTAGATCTGACAGGGAACACTGAAGCTTTCTTT.

Remarks on this clone: Within the sample, other DNA sequences also encode this same CDR3. The rearrangement joins TRBV19 to TRBJ2-7; 9 bases fit TRBD1. V was clipped by 4 bases and J by 0 bases; unmatched bases: 4. The CDR3 totals 15 residues. CDR1 and CDR2 from the germline V gene are LNHDA and SQIVND (reference sequence). The CDR3 region has the DNA TGTGCCAGTAGTAGGGGACAGGGATTCTCCTACGAGCAGTACTTC. Its protein is CASSRGQGFSYEQYF.

This chain uses TRBV7-9 with TRBJ2-1; D might be TRBD2 (5 bases). Trimming shortened V by 8 bases and J by 5 bases, and 16 bases separated the two germline ends. Per the germline V gene, CDR1 is SEHNR and CDR2 is FQNEAQ (reference sequence). The CDR3 totals 14 residues. The CDR3, as DNA: TGTGCCAGCCAGTTCGGCGGGCGAGACAATGAGCAGTTCTTC. It specifies CASQFGGRDNEQFF.

The chain uses TRBV6-1 and TRBJ2-1, with 11 nucleotides matching TRBD2. V shed 9 bases, J shed 6 bases, and the junction held 7 bases outside the gene matches. The CDR3 consists of 14 residues. The germline V gene encodes CDR1 MNHNS and CDR2 SASEGT. The CDR3 reads CASDSGTSGNEQFF. In nucleotides, the CDR3 is TGTGCCAGTGATTCCGGGACTAGCGGCAATGAGCAGTTCTTC.

The chain has TRBV11-3 and TRBJ2-2; D ambiguous. Germline assignment: CDR1 SGHNT and CDR2 YENEEA. The CDR3 runs to 15 residues. V was shortened by 0 bases and J by 4 bases, with 9 bases between the two germline ends. The CDR3 sequence is CASSLDTQSTGELFF. CDR3 coding DNA: TGTGCCAGCAGCTTAGATACCCAGTCCACCGGGGAGCTGTTTTTT.

V gene TRBV9 combines with J gene TRBJ2-7; D call uncertain. V gave up 0 bases and J gave up 2 bases, with 9 bases separating them. The CDR3 spans 14 residues. The germline CDR1 and CDR2 sequences are SGDLS and YYNGEE. The CDR3, as DNA: TGTGCCAGCAGCGTAGACGCCGGAGCCTACGAGCAGTACTTC. Translating gives CASSVDAGAYEQYF.

The V and J genes are TRBV27 and TRBJ1-5, with D uncertain. Trimming took 3 bases from V and 5 from J, leaving 8 bases between them. The germline V gene has CDR1 MNHEY and CDR2 SMNVEV (reference sequence). The CDR3 is made up of 13 amino acids. The CDR3 here is CASSFSDDQPQHF. The CDR3 coding sequence is TGTGCCAGCAGTTTTTCCGACGATCAGCCCCAGCATTTT.

The CDR3 nucleotides are TGTGCCAGCAGCTTCCAAGCCCGGGACACCCAGTACTTC. Protein product: CASSFQARDTQYF. This chain uses TRBV11-2 with TRBJ2-5, with D perhaps TRBD1 or TRBD2 (5 bases each). The V end lost 3 bases, the J end lost 8 bases, and 13 bases lay between the germline ends. There are 13 residues in the CDR3. Germline assignment: CDR1 SGHAT and CDR2 FQNNGV.

The J gene is TRBJ2-1, the V gene TRBV28, with 8 bases identical to TRBD1. Trimming cost V 6 bases and J 3 bases; bases outside gene matches: 10. This CDR3 has 16 residues. Per the germline V gene, CDR1 is MDHEN and CDR2 is SYDVKM. The DNA of the CDR3 is TGTGCCAGCAGCCAACCGGACAGGGCGAACTACAATGAGCAGTTCTTC. Residues: CASSQPDRANYNEQFF.

As regards this clone: Mismatch with germline at one junction end may stem from a read error. V usage is TRBV9 and J usage is TRBJ1-3; 10 bases map to TRBD1. This CDR3 region has 18 residues. Germline V gene sequence: CDR1 SGDLS, CDR2 YYNGEE. DNA for the CDR3: TGTGCCAGCAGCGACCGACAGGGGGCCCGGGGCTCTGGAAACACCATACATTTT. Its protein product is CASSDRQGARGSGNTIHF.

The gene calls are TRBV14 and TRBJ1-4; TRBD1 aligns across 11 bases. This CDR3 region has 15 residues. Germline CDR1 SGHDN, CDR2 FVKESK. V lost 1 base and J lost 7; bases outside the gene matches: 2. The CDR3 loop is CASSQADRGLEKLFF. DNA of the CDR3: TGTGCCAGCAGCCAAGCGGACAGGGGGCTTGAAAAACTGTTTTTT.

This clone has just one count. The gene calls are TRBV9 and TRBJ2-5; 8 nucleotides line up with TRBD1. The closer fit of TRBJ2-7 to the DNA end suggests the J call may be wrong. CDR1 is SGDLS, CDR2 YYNGEE, per germline. CDR3 length: 15 amino acids. CDR3 protein: CASSQRLDRDYEQYF. The CDR3, as DNA: TGTGCCAGCAGCCAAAGACTGGACAGGGACTACGAGCAGTACTTC.

This sequence joins TRBV2 and TRBJ1-1, with 8 nucleotides matching TRBD1. J gave up 8 bases and V 10 bases, and 12 bases lay outside the gene matches. Germline V CDR1 and CDR2: SNHLY, FYNNEI. The length of the CDR3 is 13 residues. The CDR3 DNA sequence: TGTGCCATAAGATGGGACAGGCGCCCCGAAGCTTTCTTT. It encodes CAIRWDRRPEAFF.